The 25 T cell receptor beta chains below come from one sample, sequenced in a study of blood T cell repertoires in COVID-19. Sequencing used immunoSEQ multiplex PCR; TCRdb keeps in-frame clones, though not all of them. The sample shows approximately 38,000 clones, about four fifths of them seen only once. The specimen was peripheral blood. These receptors came from a human donor with acute or convalescent COVID-19. The donor label of this sample is uncertain.

The chain employs TRBV12-3 or TRBV12-4 and TRBJ1-2, with a possible D match to TRBD1 (5 bases). The CDR3 loop spans 13 amino acids. V dropped 4 bases and J dropped 6 bases, with 12 bases sitting between them. In nucleotides, the CDR3 is TGTGCCAGCAGTTCAGGATGGGGGGATGGCTACACCTTC. Its translation is CASSSGWGDGYTF.

The J gene is TRBJ2-3, the V gene TRBV2; possibly TRBD2 for D (6 bases). The germline V gene encodes CDR1 SNHLY and CDR2 FYNNEI. Trimming left V 8 bases short and J 4 bases short, with 16 bases between. CDR3 length: 14 residues. The CDR3 sequence: CASLRGIQADTQYF. The DNA for the CDR3 is TGTGCCAGCTTGCGGGGAATACAGGCAGATACGCAGTATTTT.

The rearrangement links TRBV6-6 to TRBJ2-2; TRBD2 aligns across 9 bases. Losses at the gene ends were 7 bases for V and 4 bases for J; bases not matched to a gene: 10. The CDR3 spans 16 residues. The V gene's germline CDR1 is MNHNY and CDR2 SVGAGI (reference sequence). The CDR3 DNA reads as TGTGCCAGCACCTCCGCGGGCGGGAGGGGCACCGGGGAGCTGTTTTTT. Translated: CASTSAGGRGTGELFF.

In this sample, this clone turned up a few times. V and J are TRBV25-1 and TRBJ1-3; D ambiguous. This CDR3 comprises 13 residues. Germline CDR1 and CDR2: MGHDK and SYGVNS. Trimming took 6 bases from V and 0 from J, leaving 6 bases between them. The CDR3, as DNA: TGTGCCAGCAGACGGGGCTCTGGAAACACCATATATTTT. As protein: CASRRGSGNTIYF.

The chain uses TRBV9 and TRBJ1-1; D is perhaps TRBD1 (5 bases). Trimming pared 0 bases from V and 0 bases from J, leaving 15 bases between. This CDR3 has 17 amino acids. The V gene's germline CDR1 is SGDLS and CDR2 YYNGEE. In DNA, the CDR3 is TGTGCCAGCAGCGTAGATCCCCCGGGGGGAATGAACACTGAAGCTTTCTTT. Protein product: CASSVDPPGGMNTEAFF.

The rearrangement joins TRBV5-6 to TRBJ1-5; tentatively, D is TRBD1 (5 bases). The CDR3 runs 15 residues. The germline CDR1 and CDR2 sequences are SGHDT and YYEEEE. The ends were cut back, 0 bases at V and 4 bases at J, with 11 bases in the middle. Here the CDR3 reads CASSLGQSKNQPQHF. The CDR3 nucleotides are TGTGCCAGCAGCTTGGGACAGTCGAAAAATCAGCCCCAGCATTTT.

The V call is TRBV7-9, the J call TRBJ1-6; D unclear. This CDR3 has 14 amino acids. With 3 bases removed from V and 7 bases from J, the gap between germline ends came to 10 bases. Per the germline V gene, CDR1 is SEHNR and CDR2 is FQNEAQ (reference sequence). The CDR3 is CASSFPGRNSPLHF. In DNA form, the CDR3 reads TGTGCCAGCAGCTTTCCCGGCAGGAATTCACCCCTCCACTTT.

V is TRBV25-1 and J is TRBJ2-2; TRBD2 agrees at 7 bases. The length of the CDR3 is 15 residues. The V gene end was trimmed by 3 bases and the J gene end by 5 bases; junction bases not matched to a gene: 6. Germline lookup yields CDR1 MGHDK and CDR2 SYGVNS. The CDR3 DNA reads as TGTGCCAGCAGTGAGAGCGGGGCTGGGACCGGGGAGCTGTTTTTT. This gives the protein CASSESGAGTGELFF.

The chain employs TRBV27 and TRBJ2-3, with TRBD1 matching 12 bases. This CDR3 is 16 amino acids long. CDR1 is MNHEY and CDR2 is SMNVEV in the germline V gene (reference sequence). The V and J ends lost 2 bases and 7 bases, in that order; junction bases with no gene match: 7. The CDR3 region is CASSLAGTGGRYTQYF. CDR3 coding DNA: TGTGCCAGCAGTTTAGCCGGGACAGGGGGCCGATATACGCAGTATTTT.

This clone has only a few counts. The chain combines TRBV11-2 with TRBJ1-4; D is perhaps TRBD1 (6 bases). CDR3 size: 14 residues. Per germline, CDR1 SGHAT and CDR2 FQNNGV. Trimming cost V 5 bases and J 4 bases, with 11 bases left between them. CDR3 loop: CASSIGQSNEKLFF. CDR3 nucleotide sequence: TGTGCCAGCAGCATCGGACAGAGTAATGAAAAACTGTTTTTT. The variable domain in full, completed from reference TRBV11-2 and TRBJ1-4, reads EAGVAQSPRYKIIEKRQSVAFWCNPISGHATLYWYQQILGQGPKLLIQFQNNGVVDDSQLPKDRFSAERLKGVDSTLKIQPAKLEDSAVYLCASSIGQSNEKLFFGSGTQLSVL.

This clone turned up a few times. The J gene is TRBJ1-2, the V gene TRBV12-5; D perhaps matches TRBD1 (6 bases). With 5 bases removed from V and 2 bases from J, the gap between germline ends came to 12 bases. The length of the CDR3 is 14 residues. From germline, CDR1 is LGHNT and CDR2 FRNRAP. In DNA, the CDR3 is TGTGCTAGTGGTCCTGGACAGACCAACTATGGCTACACCTTC. This sequence encodes CASGPGQTNYGYTF.

The chain joins TRBV5-4 to TRBJ2-7; 10 positions match TRBD2. CDR3 length: 13 amino acids. Germline CDR1 is SGHNT and CDR2 is YYREEE (reference sequence). With 4 bases clipped from V and 6 bases from J, the junction kept 4 bases outside the gene matches. In DNA, the CDR3 is TGTGCCAGCAGCCCCGGGACTAGCGCCGAGCAGTACTTC. It encodes CASSPGTSAEQYF.

This clone showed up just a few times. J is TRBJ1-1 and V is TRBV19; TRBD1 aligns across 7 bases. In germline, CDR1 is LNHDA, CDR2 SQIVND (reference sequence). Trimming at V came to 3 bases and at J to 7 bases, leaving 2 bases not matched to a gene. The CDR3 totals 12 residues. This CDR3 reads CASSIGQVEAFF. The CDR3, as DNA: TGTGCCAGTAGTATTGGACAGGTTGAAGCTTTCTTT.

J is TRBJ2-5 and V is TRBV28; D not certain. V lost 6 bases and J lost 5, with 13 bases in between. Germline V gene data show CDR1 as MDHEN and CDR2 as SYDVKM. The CDR3 covers 13 residues. CDR3 in DNA: TGTGCCAGCAGGACCTCCCTCGGGGAGACCCAGTACTTC. This gives the protein CASRTSLGETQYF.

In its sample, this clone was seen a few times. This CDR3 is CASSSLAGPRETQYF. The CDR3 DNA follows: TGTGCCAGCAGCTCACTAGCGGGACCCCGGGAGACCCAGTACTTC. This rearrangement joins TRBV5-5 to TRBJ2-5; TRBD2 matches at 10 bases. Unmatched junction bases numbered 7, after V lost 3 bases and J lost 5 bases. This CDR3 has 15 residues. Germline V gives CDR1 SGHKS, CDR2 YYEKEE (reference sequence).

This chain connects TRBV9 to TRBJ2-7; possibly TRBD2 for D (5 bases). CDR3 length: 16 residues. CDR1 and CDR2 from the germline V gene are SGDLS and YYNGEE. Trimming stripped 6 bases from V and 2 bases from J, with 21 bases between. CDR3 amino acids: CASTPRRTLLPYEQYF. CDR3 DNA: TGTGCCAGCACCCCTCGGAGGACGCTCCTACCCTACGAGCAGTACTTC.

The chain is built from TRBV25-1 and TRBJ2-3; 10 bases are a match to TRBD2. This CDR3 contains 15 residues. Germline CDR1 is MGHDK and CDR2 is SYGVNS. The junction had 0 bases not matched to a gene; V was cut back by 2 bases and J by 1 base. In DNA form, the CDR3 reads TGTGCCAGCAGTGAAACTAGCGGGGGCACAGATACGCAGTATTTT. Its protein is CASSETSGGTDTQYF.

This clone has at least ten counts. In DNA, the CDR3 is TGTGCCAGCAGTGCGGGAGCGGGCTATGGCTACACCTTC. This gives the protein CASSAGAGYGYTF. The V gene is TRBV2, the J gene TRBJ1-2, with unresolved D. V lost 4 bases, J lost 4 bases, and 10 bases lay in between. CDR1 and CDR2 from the germline V gene are SNHLY and FYNNEI. This CDR3 is built from 13 residues.

The rearrangement joins TRBV14 to TRBJ2-5; D is unclear. The V gene's germline CDR1 is SGHDN and CDR2 FVKESK. This CDR3 spans 13 amino acids. Trimming cost V 1 base and J 4 bases, with 7 bases left between them. The CDR3 sequence is CASSQAVPETQYF. The CDR3 region has the DNA TGTGCCAGCAGCCAAGCGGTCCCAGAGACCCAGTACTTC.

V and J are TRBV20-1 and TRBJ2-5; perhaps TRBD2 as D (7 bases). The V gene's germline CDR1 is DFQATT and CDR2 SNEGSKA (reference sequence). With 3 bases removed from V and 5 bases from J, the gap between germline ends came to 19 bases. The CDR3 loop spans 15 amino acids. CDR3 region: CSASPRGARGETQYF. CDR3 in DNA: TGCAGTGCTAGTCCTCGGGGGGCTCGGGGCGAGACCCAGTACTTC.

The V and J genes are TRBV12-3 or TRBV12-4 and TRBJ2-5; D call uncertain. This CDR3 contains 13 residues. V was clipped by 3 bases and J by 0 bases, with 5 bases between them. The CDR3 here is CASSLADQETQYF. In nucleotides, the CDR3 is TGTGCCAGCAGTTTGGCGGACCAAGAGACCCAGTACTTC.

The chain joins TRBV5-1 to TRBJ1-4; D gene unclear. Per the germline V gene, CDR1 is SGHRS and CDR2 is YFSETQ. The CDR3 is 15 amino acids. V was clipped by 4 bases and J by 0 bases, with 10 bases between them. The CDR3 coding sequence is TGCGCCAGCAGCGTATCACGAGCAACTAATGAAAAACTGTTTTTT. It is translated as CASSVSRATNEKLFF.

The chain recombines TRBV15 with TRBJ1-1, with 11 nucleotides matching TRBD1. The CDR3 totals 15 residues. Germline CDR1 LNHNV, CDR2 YYDKDF (reference sequence). V lost 2 bases and J lost 4; bases outside the gene matches: 3. The CDR3 nucleotides read TGTGCCACCAGCAGACTGGGACAGGGGGGCACTGAAGCTTTCTTT. Its translation: CATSRLGQGGTEAFF.

This clone was counted between two and nine times. The V call is TRBV2, the J call TRBJ1-3, with 9 positions matching TRBD1. After removal of 6 bases from V and 2 bases from J, the junction contained 8 bases not matched to a gene. This CDR3 is 16 amino acids long. The V gene's germline CDR1 is SNHLY and CDR2 FYNNEI. CDR3 coding DNA: TGTGCCAGCAGAAAGACAGGGGGAGGCACTGGAAACACCATATATTTT. This sequence encodes CASRKTGGGTGNTIYF.

There are a few counts of this clone. The chain joins TRBV5-1 to TRBJ1-2; TRBD1 matches 9 bases. CDR1 and CDR2 from the germline V gene are SGHRS and YFSETQ. V lost 4 bases and J lost 1; bases outside the gene matches: 17. This CDR3 is 19 amino acids long. The chain's CDR3 is CASSEKKRGTGLNNYGYTF. As DNA, the CDR3 is TGCGCCAGCAGCGAAAAAAAACGCGGGACAGGGCTAAATAACTATGGCTACACCTTC.